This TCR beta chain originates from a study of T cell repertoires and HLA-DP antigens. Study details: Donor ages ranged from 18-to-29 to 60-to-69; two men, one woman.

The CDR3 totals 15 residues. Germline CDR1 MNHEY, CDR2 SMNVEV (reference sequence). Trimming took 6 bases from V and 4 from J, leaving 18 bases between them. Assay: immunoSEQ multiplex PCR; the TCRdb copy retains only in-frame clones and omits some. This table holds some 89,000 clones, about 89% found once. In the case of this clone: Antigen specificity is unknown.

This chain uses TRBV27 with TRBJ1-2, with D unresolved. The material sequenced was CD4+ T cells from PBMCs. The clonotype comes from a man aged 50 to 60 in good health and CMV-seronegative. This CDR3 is CASSYKWTGSYGYTF. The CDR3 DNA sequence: TGTGCCAGCAGCTATAAATGGACGGGAAGCTATGGCTACACCTTC.